This TCR beta chain appears in the sequencing data of a study of molecular identifiers for immune sequencing clone quantification. TCRdb passed the PCR reads through MiXCR, listing each CDR3 protein once. In the table there are about 97,000 distinct CDR3 sequences, about 35% of which are singletons. Naive CD8 T cell sorting was performed on the CD8+CD4-CCR7+CD45RA+ phenotype. The V end lost 1 base, the J end lost 6 bases, and 19 bases lay between the germline ends. CDR3 length equals 16 residues. The V gene's germline CDR1 is SEHNR and CDR2 FQNEAQ (reference sequence). This clonotype was obtained from a human donor in good health. Some libraries in this study had Jurkat cell RNA spiked in. V is TRBV7-9 and J is TRBJ2-7, with D perhaps TRBD2 (6 bases). Material: naive CD8+ T cells from blood, with Jurkat cell RNA spiked in. Subset of the sample: FACS-sorted CD8+CD4-CCR7+CD45RA+ naive T cells. The CDR3 DNA reads as TGTGCCAGCAGCTTAGGCTTGGTGGGAGGTCGTTCCGAGCAGTACTTC. Residues: CASSLGLVGGRSEQYF.